A few counts support the clone carrying this T cell receptor beta chain. Its antigen is currently unknown. This sample stems from a study of T cell responses to AZD1222 COVID-19 vaccine. Overall study findings and caveats: Unmutated variant regions are reportedly targeted by nearly half of spike-specific TCRs.

Profiled with immunoSEQ multiplex PCR; TCRdb holds only in-frame clones, not every one. Among about 140,000 clones listed, 91% were seen once. Sequencing was performed on peripheral blood, taken 28 days after the second dose of the MenACWY control vaccine. This sequence was found in an adult who received the MenACWY meningococcal vaccine as a control.

The CDR3 bases are TGTGCCAGCAGACCCGGACAGGGAAATAATTCACCCCTCCACTTT. It specifies CASRPGQGNNSPLHF. The rearrangement uses TRBV27 and TRBJ1-6; 8 bases line up with TRBD1. The trim removed 6 bases at V and 5 bases at J, leaving 6 bases unmatched. Germline values: CDR1 MNHEY, CDR2 SMNVEV (reference sequence). The CDR3 sequence is 15 residues long.